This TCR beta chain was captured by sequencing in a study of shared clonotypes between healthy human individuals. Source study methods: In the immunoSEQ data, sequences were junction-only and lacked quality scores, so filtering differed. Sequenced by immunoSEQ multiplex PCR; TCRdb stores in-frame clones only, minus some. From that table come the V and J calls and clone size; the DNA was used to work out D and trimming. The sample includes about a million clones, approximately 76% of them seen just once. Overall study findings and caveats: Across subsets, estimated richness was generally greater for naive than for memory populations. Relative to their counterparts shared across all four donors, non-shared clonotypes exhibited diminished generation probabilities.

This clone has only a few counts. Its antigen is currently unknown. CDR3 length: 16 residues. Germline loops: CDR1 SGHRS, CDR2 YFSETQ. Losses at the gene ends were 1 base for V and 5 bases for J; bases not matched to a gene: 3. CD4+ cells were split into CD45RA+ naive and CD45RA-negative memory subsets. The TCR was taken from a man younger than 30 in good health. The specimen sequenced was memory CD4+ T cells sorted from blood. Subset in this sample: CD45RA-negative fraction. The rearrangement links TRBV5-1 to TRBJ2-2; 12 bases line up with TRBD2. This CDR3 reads CASSLLTSGGTGELFF. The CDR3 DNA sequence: TGCGCCAGCAGCTTGTTAACTAGCGGGGGGACCGGGGAGCTGTTTTTT.